This entry lists 23 T cell receptor beta chains sequenced from one sample in a study of cytomegalovirus exposure and HLA in healthy donors. Amplification used 60 Vbeta primers and 13 Jbeta primers. The method was immunoSEQ multiplex PCR; TCRdb's version includes in-frame clones alone and lacks a portion of them. The sample lists 150,000 to 200,000 clones; about 80% were seen once. Source material: PBMCs. The receptor source for this set is a young woman in good health and CMV-seropositive.

The J gene is TRBJ1-2, the V gene TRBV11-2; TRBD1 aligns across 7 bases. The CDR3 totals 16 residues. From germline, CDR1 is SGHAT and CDR2 FQNNGV. Losses at the gene ends were 0 bases for V and 3 bases for J; bases not matched to a gene: 7. The CDR3 loop is CASSLDFKTGDYGYTF. In nucleotides, the CDR3 is TGTGCCAGCAGCTTAGACTTCAAAACAGGGGACTATGGCTACACCTTC.

J is TRBJ1-1 and V is TRBV27; 9 bases line up with TRBD1. From germline, CDR1 is MNHEY and CDR2 SMNVEV (reference sequence). V was clipped by 1 base and J by 5 bases; unmatched bases: 5. The CDR3 has 15 amino acids. DNA of the CDR3: TGTGCCAGCAGTTTATGGGGGGACAGGGTTACTGAAGCTTTCTTT. Translated, it gives CASSLWGDRVTEAFF.

This clone has just one count. The chain combines TRBV7-2 with TRBJ2-2; D call uncertain. This CDR3 region has 12 residues. CDR1 and CDR2 from the germline V gene are SGHTA and FQGNSA. V lost 5 bases and J lost 6, with 7 bases in between. The CDR3 nucleotides are TGTGCCAGCAGCCGGTCGCCCGGGGAGCTGTTTTTT. This codes for CASSRSPGELFF.

The chain recombines TRBV5-4 with TRBJ2-3; the match to TRBD1 covers 8 bases. V gave up 3 bases and J gave up 4 bases; unmatched junction bases: 13. The CDR3 extends over 17 amino acids. CDR1 and CDR2 from the germline V gene are SGHNT and YYREEE (reference sequence). CDR3 protein: CASSSGSPDRAPDTQYF. Written as DNA, the CDR3 is TGTGCCAGCAGCTCGGGGTCTCCGGACAGGGCTCCAGATACGCAGTATTTT.

In its sample, this clone was seen a few times. This chain joins TRBV2 and TRBJ2-1, with 7 bases that match TRBD1. The CDR3 sequence is 14 residues long. The germline gives CDR1 SNHLY, CDR2 FYNNEI. V shed 4 bases and J 9 bases; nucleotides not matched to a gene: 9. CDR3 amino acids: CASSGVGGRGEQFF. Written as DNA, the CDR3 is TGTGCCAGCAGTGGGGTAGGGGGCCGTGGTGAGCAGTTCTTC.

The chain is built from TRBV7-2 and TRBJ2-7; D may be TRBD2 (5 bases). Trimming removed 5 bases from V and 7 bases from J, with 15 bases in between. This CDR3 contains 13 residues. The germline CDR1 and CDR2 sequences are SGHTA and FQGNSA. CDR3 loop: CASSATDSTEQYF. The CDR3 nucleotides are TGTGCCAGCAGCGCCACGGACTCCACGGAGCAGTACTTC.

In this sample, this clone turned up once. J is TRBJ2-7 and V is TRBV7-2; 7 positions match TRBD2. J was trimmed by 2 bases and V by 5 bases; bases with no gene match: 9. Germline CDR1 is SGHTA and CDR2 is FQGNSA. The CDR3 loop spans 15 amino acids. The CDR3 DNA is TGTGCCAGCAGCCGTCAAGGTCGGGAGGCCTACGAGCAGTACTTC. It is translated as CASSRQGREAYEQYF.

J is TRBJ2-3 and V is TRBV11-2, with TRBD2 as a possible D gene (6 bases). V was clipped by 5 bases and J by 3 bases, with 6 bases between them. CDR1 and CDR2 from the germline V gene are SGHAT and FQNNGV. There are 12 residues in the CDR3. The chain's CDR3 is CASSGTTDTQYF. CDR3 sequence (DNA): TGTGCCAGCAGCGGGACTACAGATACGCAGTATTTT.

The chain couples TRBV6-4 to TRBJ1-2, with D perhaps matching TRBD1 (6 bases). The V end was cut by 6 bases, the J end by 3 bases, with 17 bases between. Per germline, CDR1 MRHNA and CDR2 SNTAGT. The CDR3 extends over 15 amino acids. This CDR3 is CASRHDQGGDYGYTF. Written as DNA, the CDR3 is TGTGCCAGCAGGCACGATCAAGGGGGGGACTATGGCTACACCTTC.

V is TRBV6-1 and J is TRBJ2-5; TRBD2 matches 10 bases. After removal of 4 bases from V and 4 bases from J, the junction contained 6 bases not matched to a gene. Germline-derived CDR1 and CDR2 are MNHNS and SASEGT. This CDR3 contains 15 residues. CDR3 sequence (DNA): TGTGCCAGCAGTGCCCGAACTAGCGGGGTAGAGACCCAGTACTTC. This sequence encodes CASSARTSGVETQYF.

The chain uses TRBV7-9 and TRBJ1-4; D possibly corresponds to TRBD1 (5 bases). Per the germline V gene, CDR1 is SEHNR and CDR2 is FQNEAQ (reference sequence). Trimming stripped 5 bases from V and 4 bases from J, with 8 bases between. The CDR3 covers 13 residues. CDR3 bases: TGTGCCAGCAGCACACAGGATAATGAAAAACTGTTTTTT. It translates to CASSTQDNEKLFF.

The chain employs TRBV7-8 and TRBJ1-5, with D maybe TRBD1 (5 bases). V lost 1 base to trimming and J lost 2 bases, with 12 bases between them. Per the germline V gene, CDR1 is SGHVS and CDR2 is FQNEAQ. The CDR3 is 16 amino acids. The CDR3 sequence: CASSLGGDRRNQPQHF. CDR3 DNA: TGTGCCAGCAGCTTAGGGGGGGATCGTCGCAATCAGCCCCAGCATTTT.

V gene TRBV7-2 combines with J gene TRBJ2-5, with TRBD1 matching over 9 bases. From germline, CDR1 is SGHTA and CDR2 FQGNSA. There are 14 residues in the CDR3. After removal of 4 bases from V and 6 bases from J, the junction contained 6 bases not matched to a gene. CDR3 region: CASSSDGTGKTQYF. The CDR3 DNA reads TGTGCCAGCAGCTCCGATGGGACAGGGAAGACCCAGTACTTC.

This chain connects TRBV7-8 to TRBJ2-5; 7 bases agree with TRBD1. After removal of 6 bases from V and 4 bases from J, the junction contained 2 bases not matched to a gene. CDR3 length: 12 residues. Germline values: CDR1 SGHVS, CDR2 FQNEAQ. The DNA of the CDR3 is TGTGCCAGCAGTAACAGGGGAGAGACCCAGTACTTC. Translated, it gives CASSNRGETQYF.

The chain has TRBV19 and TRBJ1-1; 7 bases line up with TRBD1. Germline CDR1 LNHDA, CDR2 SQIVND (reference sequence). The CDR3 is 13 amino acids. Trimming removed 6 bases from V and 8 bases from J; junction bases left unmatched: 9. The CDR3 is CASSTGTVSEAFF. The CDR3 DNA is TGTGCCAGTAGCACCGGGACAGTATCAGAAGCTTTCTTT.

This chain links TRBV5-1 with TRBJ1-5, with D possibly matching TRBD1 (6 bases). CDR1 and CDR2 (germline): SGHRS, YFSETQ. There are 15 residues in the CDR3. V lost 0 bases and J 2 bases, leaving 9 bases between the germline ends. The CDR3 sequence: CASSLEGVGNQPQHF. Here the CDR3 DNA reads TGCGCCAGCAGCTTGGAGGGGGTAGGCAATCAGCCCCAGCATTTT.

V is TRBV2 and J is TRBJ2-7; D ambiguous. This CDR3 is built from 13 residues. The germline gives CDR1 SNHLY, CDR2 FYNNEI. V lost 7 bases to trimming and J lost 2 bases, with 12 bases between them. The CDR3 DNA reads TGTGCCAGCAAAAACAGCCAAACCTACGAGCAGTACTTC. This sequence encodes CASKNSQTYEQYF.

This chain links TRBV15 with TRBJ1-1; D is ambiguous. The germline V gene encodes CDR1 LNHNV and CDR2 YYDKDF (reference sequence). This CDR3 has 14 residues. Between the trimmed V and J ends, which lost 0 bases and 1 base, there was a span of 6 bases. The CDR3 nucleotides are TGTGCCACCAGCAGAGATCCATGGAACACTGAAGCTTTCTTT. Translated, it gives CATSRDPWNTEAFF.

The table lists this clone with a few counts. The chain recombines TRBV11-3 with TRBJ2-1; 7 bases align to TRBD1. This CDR3 contains 13 residues. The junction had 3 bases not matched to a gene; V was cut back by 3 bases and J by 7 bases. CDR1 and CDR2 (germline): SGHNT, YENEEA. This CDR3 is CASSFNRGNEQFF. The CDR3 DNA reads as TGTGCCAGCAGCTTTAACAGGGGTAATGAGCAGTTCTTC.

The chain has TRBV5-1 and TRBJ1-1, with D maybe TRBD1 (6 bases). Germline V gene lookup returns CDR1 SGHRS and CDR2 YFSETQ. With 4 bases removed from V and 3 bases from J, the gap between germline ends came to 19 bases. The CDR3 extends over 16 amino acids. This CDR3 reads CASSAYGGRLDTEAFF. The CDR3 bases are TGCGCCAGCAGCGCTTACGGGGGGCGGTTGGACACTGAAGCTTTCTTT. Based on the CDR3 plus reference TRBV5-1 and TRBJ1-1, the full variable domain is KAGVTQTPRYLIKTRGQQVTLSCSPISGHRSVSWYQQTPGQGLQFLFEYFSETQRNKGNFPGRFSGRQFSNSRSEMNVSTLELGDSALYLCASSAYGGRLDTEAFFGQGTRLTVV.

This clone was counted between two and nine times. The same CDR3 can be traced to other DNA sequences in this sample. This chain joins TRBV9 and TRBJ2-7; tentative D call: TRBD2 (6 bases). The CDR3 has 13 residues. Germline CDR1 SGDLS, CDR2 YYNGEE. V gave up 2 bases and J gave up 0 bases, with 6 bases separating them. The CDR3 here is CASSVGLSYEQYF. The DNA of the CDR3 is TGTGCCAGCAGCGTGGGACTCTCCTACGAGCAGTACTTC.

V usage is TRBV20-1 and J usage is TRBJ2-7; D unresolved. Germline V gives CDR1 DFQATT, CDR2 SNEGSKA (reference sequence). Trimming removed 3 bases at V and 0 bases at J, with 3 bases between. The CDR3 runs to 11 residues. The CDR3, as DNA: TGCAGTGCTAGGAGCTCCTACGAGCAGTACTTC. Its protein is CSARSSYEQYF.

Turning to this clone: Other nucleotide sequences in the sample specify the same CDR3. The chain links TRBV5-4 to TRBJ1-1; the D is unclear. With 0 bases removed from V and 1 base from J, the gap between germline ends came to 4 bases. CDR3 length equals 13 residues. Germline assignment: CDR1 SGHNT and CDR2 YYREEE (reference sequence). CDR3 nucleotide sequence: TGTGCCAGCAGCTTGGGCGGGAACACTGAAGCTTTCTTT. Translating gives CASSLGGNTEAFF. Drawing the rest from reference TRBV5-4 and TRBJ1-1, the complete variable domain is ETGVTQSPTHLIKTRGQQVTLRCSSQSGHNTVSWYQQALGQGPQFIFQYYREEENGRGNFPPRFSGLQFPNYSSELNVNALELDDSALYLCASSLGGNTEAFFGQGTRLTVV.